A selection of T cell receptor beta chains follows, all from one sample in a study of vaccination effects on CD4 cells after COVID-19. The antigens of these receptors remain unknown. Sequenced by immunoSEQ multiplex PCR; TCRdb stores in-frame clones only, minus some. In the table there are some 28,000 clones, 75% to 85% of which are singletons. The specimen comprised CD4+ T cells from PBMCs cultured with SARS-CoV-2 spike peptides, sampled before COVID-19 vaccination. The receptors come from a human donor who received a COVID-19 vaccine. Both conserved end residues are part of each CDR3.

j_gene: TRBJ2-7; v_gene: TRBV5-1; CDR3aa: CASSLEGLAYEQYF
j_gene: TRBJ2-1; v_gene: TRBV6-5; CDR3aa: CASSQGIRSYNEQFF
j_gene: TRBJ2-1; v_gene: TRBV5-1; CDR3aa: CASSLGAGANNEQFF
j_gene: TRBJ1-5; v_gene: TRBV10-3; CDR3aa: CAISAGPINQPQHF
j_gene: TRBJ1-3; v_gene: TRBV28; CDR3aa: CASKSGFLGNTIYF
j_gene: TRBJ1-2; v_gene: TRBV12-3/TRBV12-4; CDR3aa: CASSGQGYGYTF
j_gene: TRBJ2-3; v_gene: TRBV5-8; CDR3aa: CASSLERVADTQYF
j_gene: TRBJ1-1; v_gene: TRBV30; CDR3aa: CAWKGTVNTEAFF
j_gene: TRBJ1-1; v_gene: TRBV28; CDR3aa: CASRGWSATEAFF
j_gene: TRBJ2-6; v_gene: TRBV28; CDR3aa: CASSLSSSGANVLTF
j_gene: TRBJ2-1; v_gene: TRBV7-2; CDR3aa: CASSSPGHHNEQFF
j_gene: TRBJ2-5; v_gene: TRBV6-4; CDR3aa: CASSSGPGETQYF
j_gene: TRBJ2-3; v_gene: TRBV30; CDR3aa: CAWSGRTQYF
j_gene: TRBJ1-6; v_gene: TRBV19; CDR3aa: CASSSPGARYNSPLHF
j_gene: TRBJ1-1; v_gene: TRBV15; CDR3aa: CATSRGPAANTEAFF
j_gene: TRBJ1-2; v_gene: TRBV4-1; CDR3aa: CASSLEHESALGNGYTF
j_gene: TRBJ1-2; v_gene: TRBV3-1/TRBV3-2; CDR3aa: CASSQGGVVYGYTF
j_gene: TRBJ1-1; v_gene: TRBV7-3; CDR3aa: CASSLEGLKNTEAFF
j_gene: TRBJ1-3; v_gene: TRBV12-3/TRBV12-4; CDR3aa: CATSPAGGNTIYF
j_gene: TRBJ1-5; v_gene: TRBV2; CDR3aa: CASTRGQLGGLNQPQHF
j_gene: TRBJ1-2; v_gene: TRBV4-3; CDR3aa: CASSQDYLGGTNYGYTF
j_gene: TRBJ2-1; v_gene: TRBV30; CDR3aa: CAWSVYPNEQFF
j_gene: TRBJ1-1; v_gene: TRBV19; CDR3aa: CASNPGGPEAFF
j_gene: TRBJ2-7; v_gene: TRBV5-5; CDR3aa: CASSLALGTYEQYF
j_gene: TRBJ2-2; v_gene: TRBV9; CDR3aa: CASSVGLASAGELFF
j_gene: TRBJ2-4; v_gene: TRBV7-2; CDR3aa: CASSWGGGEVGVDF
j_gene: TRBJ1-4; v_gene: TRBV6-5; CDR3aa: CASSYSRRGAGEKLFF
j_gene: TRBJ1-1; v_gene: TRBV4-2; CDR3aa: CASSTRTDRGNTEAFF
j_gene: TRBJ2-6; v_gene: TRBV7-3; CDR3aa: CASSLSGGSGANVLTF
j_gene: TRBJ1-1; v_gene: TRBV5-4; CDR3aa: CASSLAPKGQDEAFF
j_gene: TRBJ1-4; v_gene: TRBV5-5; CDR3aa: CASSLVASLAGQEKLFF
j_gene: TRBJ1-2; v_gene: TRBV5-5; CDR3aa: CASSPTGGEIYGYTF
j_gene: TRBJ1-2; v_gene: TRBV6-5; CDR3aa: CASSYSYDRGRIGYTF
j_gene: TRBJ1-2; v_gene: TRBV3-1/TRBV3-2; CDR3aa: CASSRGRGDGYTF
j_gene: TRBJ2-4; v_gene: TRBV14; CDR3aa: CASSQRGAAKNIQYF
j_gene: TRBJ2-7; v_gene: TRBV7-2; CDR3aa: CASSLDWAGGGEQYF
j_gene: TRBJ1-4; v_gene: TRBV5-4; CDR3aa: CASSFQGTNEKLFF
j_gene: TRBJ1-5; v_gene: TRBV7-9; CDR3aa: CASSLDGNHQPQHF
j_gene: TRBJ1-1; v_gene: TRBV3-1/TRBV3-2; CDR3aa: CASSQVSGNTEAFF
j_gene: TRBJ2-3; v_gene: TRBV10-3; CDR3aa: CAISGGSVSTDTQYF
j_gene: TRBJ1-6; v_gene: TRBV5-4; CDR3aa: CASSRDGYNSPLHF
j_gene: TRBJ2-2; v_gene: TRBV5-1; CDR3aa: CASSLGRLNTGELFF
j_gene: TRBJ2-3; v_gene: TRBV18; CDR3aa: CASSPQGPRGDTQYF
j_gene: TRBJ1-2; v_gene: TRBV7-2; CDR3aa: CASSLDSAGYTF
j_gene: TRBJ2-2; v_gene: TRBV18; CDR3aa: CASSPVLNTGELFF
j_gene: TRBJ2-7; v_gene: TRBV11-2; CDR3aa: CASSPLQGGRPSYEQYF
j_gene: TRBJ2-1; v_gene: TRBV12-5; CDR3aa: CASGLVIGQGGDEQFF
j_gene: TRBJ1-3; v_gene: TRBV5-1; CDR3aa: CASSRATGSSGNTIYF
j_gene: TRBJ1-3; v_gene: TRBV4-2; CDR3aa: CASSQDSAGNTIYF
j_gene: TRBJ2-2; v_gene: TRBV6-5; CDR3aa: CASSYSNPGSGELFF
j_gene: TRBJ2-7; v_gene: TRBV29-1; CDR3aa: CSVARGADEQYF